These 29 T cell receptor beta chains were all obtained from the same sample, sequenced in a study of CD4 T cells in relation to SARS-CoV-2 and coronaviruses. CD4+ T cells from unexposed donors were obtained before the COVID-19 pandemic (2011-2018). CD4+ T cells were isolated from the cells after around 10 days of culture. These receptors' antigens are unknown. Assay: immunoSEQ multiplex PCR; the TCRdb copy retains only in-frame clones and omits some. The sample holds around 18,000 clones; around 80% are singletons and the top ten take around 28%. The sample comprised CD4+ T cells from PBMCs, cultured in vitro. Source of these receptors: a human donor in good health.

This chain uses TRBV5-6 with TRBJ1-2; TRBD1 is a possible D gene (5 bases). There are 13 residues in the CDR3. Germline-derived CDR1 and CDR2 are SGHDT and YYEEEE. Trimming shortened V by 0 bases and J by 5 bases, and 8 bases separated the two germline ends. CDR3 loop: CASSLAAGYGYTF. The DNA for the CDR3 is TGTGCCAGCAGCTTGGCCGCAGGGTATGGCTACACCTTC.

V is TRBV19 and J is TRBJ2-1, with D maybe TRBD2 (6 bases). V lost 5 bases and J 7 bases, leaving 15 bases between the germline ends. The length of the CDR3 is 14 residues. Germline values: CDR1 LNHDA, CDR2 SQIVND (reference sequence). CDR3 in DNA: TGTGCCAGTAGTCGCGGGACTTATCCAAATGAGCAGTTCTTC. Its protein product is CASSRGTYPNEQFF.

J is TRBJ2-1 and V is TRBV7-3; D is unresolved. The CDR3 has 13 residues. Germline loops: CDR1 SGHTA, CDR2 FQGTGA. With 2 bases removed from V and 6 bases from J, the gap between germline ends came to 8 bases. CDR3 loop: CASSLGPSNEQFF. In DNA, the CDR3 is TGTGCCAGCAGCTTAGGGCCTTCCAATGAGCAGTTCTTC.

The gene calls are TRBV2 and TRBJ2-4; 10 nucleotides agree with TRBD2. J was trimmed by 7 bases and V by 0 bases; bases with no gene match: 6. Germline V CDR1 and CDR2: SNHLY, FYNNEI. The CDR3 has 16 residues. The CDR3 protein is CASSEARLAGVNIQYF. CDR3 DNA: TGTGCCAGCAGTGAAGCCCGGCTAGCGGGAGTTAACATTCAGTACTTC. The full variable domain, with the rest looked up from reference TRBV2 and TRBJ2-4, is EPEVTQTPSHQVTQMGQEVILRCVPISNHLYFYWYRQILGQKVEFLVSFYNNEISEKSEIFDDQFSVERPDGSNFTLKIRSTKLEDSAMYFCASSEARLAGVNIQYFGAGTRLSVL.

The V call is TRBV6-5, the J call TRBJ1-1, with D perhaps matching TRBD1 (5 bases). Germline CDR1 and CDR2: MNHEY and SVGAGI. The CDR3 is 15 residues long. V shed 6 bases and J shed 1 base, with 15 bases lying between them. CDR3 loop: CASSGGGAANTEAFF. CDR3 DNA sequence: TGTGCCAGCAGCGGGGGGGGAGCGGCGAACACTGAAGCTTTCTTT.

The chain links TRBV29-1 to TRBJ1-4; D is unresolved. Germline CDR1 is SQVTM and CDR2 is ANQGSEA. The CDR3 totals 14 residues. Trimming removed 6 bases at V and 2 bases at J, with 13 bases between. This CDR3 is CSVFSGWTNEKLFF. CDR3 DNA: TGCAGCGTATTCTCCGGTTGGACTAATGAAAAACTGTTTTTT.

This sequence joins TRBV29-1 and TRBJ1-1; tentatively, D is TRBD1 (5 bases). Germline values: CDR1 SQVTM, CDR2 ANQGSEA. CDR3 length equals 12 residues. V dropped 5 bases and J dropped 1 base, with 8 bases sitting between them. The CDR3 loop is CSVSGQNTEAFF. Written as DNA, the CDR3 is TGCAGCGTTTCCGGACAGAACACTGAAGCTTTCTTT.

The J gene is TRBJ2-2, the V gene TRBV18; possibly TRBD1 or TRBD2 for D (5 bases each). The CDR3 covers 16 residues. CDR1 is KGHSH, CDR2 LQKENI, per germline. V was shortened by 0 bases and J by 3 bases, with 11 bases between the two germline ends. The CDR3 DNA reads TGTGCCAGCTCACCACCGATGGGGGTCGACACCGGGGAGCTGTTTTTT. This sequence encodes CASSPPMGVDTGELFF.

The J gene is TRBJ2-7, the V gene TRBV10-2, with TRBD1 matching over 9 bases. In germline, CDR1 is WSHSY, CDR2 SAAADI. The CDR3 runs to 18 residues. V lost 6 bases to trimming and J lost 4 bases; unmatched junction nucleotides: 19. The CDR3 nucleotides are TGCGCCAGCAGCCGGGGGACAGGGCAAGCCTCCGCCCTTTACGAGCAGTACTTC. Protein: CASSRGTGQASALYEQYF.

The chain's CDR3 is CASSPWGTGAQETQYF. DNA for the CDR3: TGTGCCAGCAGCCCATGGGGGACAGGGGCTCAAGAGACCCAGTACTTC. The gene calls are TRBV7-8 and TRBJ2-5; 10 bases match TRBD1. This CDR3 contains 16 residues. From germline, CDR1 is SGHVS and CDR2 FQNEAQ. The V gene end was trimmed by 5 bases and the J gene end by 2 bases; junction bases not matched to a gene: 8.

The J gene is TRBJ2-1, the V gene TRBV7-8, with 10 bases lining up with TRBD2. V shed 5 bases, J shed 6 bases, and the junction held 7 bases outside the gene matches. The CDR3 covers 15 residues. CDR1 and CDR2 from the germline V gene are SGHVS and FQNEAQ. The CDR3 DNA reads TGTGCCAGCAGCATGCCTAGCGGGAGTAGCAATGAGCAGTTCTTC. This translates into CASSMPSGSSNEQFF. The full variable domain, with the rest looked up from reference TRBV7-8 and TRBJ2-1, is GAGVSQSPRYKVAKRGQDVALRCDPISGHVSLFWYQQALGQGPEFLTYFQNEAQLDKSGLPSDRFFAERPEGSVSTLKIQRTQQEDSAVYLCASSMPSGSSNEQFFGPGTRLTVL.

The V and J genes are TRBV7-9 and TRBJ2-6; 7 positions match TRBD1. This CDR3 is built from 19 residues. V was pared by 5 bases and J by 0 bases, with 13 bases of the junction left unmatched. Germline CDR1 reads SEHNR; CDR2 reads FQNEAQ (reference sequence). The CDR3, as DNA: TGTGCCAGCAGCCCCAGCCAGGGACAGATGAGCTCTGGGGCCAACGTCCTGACTTTC. It is translated as CASSPSQGQMSSGANVLTF.

A few counts support this clone. The V and J genes are TRBV7-9 and TRBJ1-3; D gene uncertain. Trimming took 5 bases from V and 0 from J, leaving 8 bases between them. In germline, CDR1 is SEHNR, CDR2 FQNEAQ (reference sequence). The CDR3 consists of 14 residues. CDR3 bases: TGTGCCAGCAGCCCGATCCTCTCTGGAAACACCATATATTTT. Protein sequence: CASSPILSGNTIYF.

The CDR3 DNA follows: TGTGCCAGCAGCCGGGGGGCTAGCGGACCGGAGTTCTTC. Residues: CASSRGASGPEFF. The chain combines TRBV3-1 (or the pseudogene TRBV3-2) with TRBJ2-1, with D perhaps matching TRBD2 (7 bases). Germline CDR1 is LGHDT and CDR2 is YNNKEL (reference sequence). The CDR3 runs to 13 residues. Trimming removed 4 bases from V and 14 bases from J, with 18 bases in between.

This chain connects TRBV5-4 to TRBJ1-1, with D maybe TRBD1 (6 bases). The CDR3 consists of 15 residues. Trimming pared 4 bases from V and 5 bases from J, leaving 18 bases between. From germline, CDR1 is SGHNT and CDR2 YYREEE (reference sequence). CDR3 sequence: CASSPDGGLMTEAFF. The CDR3 coding sequence is TGTGCCAGCAGCCCGGATGGGGGGCTTATGACTGAAGCTTTCTTT. The full variable domain, rest sourced from reference TRBV5-4 and TRBJ1-1, is ETGVTQSPTHLIKTRGQQVTLRCSSQSGHNTVSWYQQALGQGPQFIFQYYREEENGRGNFPPRFSGLQFPNYSSELNVNALELDDSALYLCASSPDGGLMTEAFFGQGTRLTVV.

This rearrangement joins TRBV2 to TRBJ2-1, with 11 bases identical to TRBD1. The CDR3 totals 14 residues. After removal of 10 bases from V and 9 bases from J, the junction contained 11 bases not matched to a gene. The germline V gene has CDR1 SNHLY and CDR2 FYNNEI. The DNA of the CDR3 is TGTGCCACCCTGCGGGGACAGGGGGACGGTGAGCAGTTCTTC. This codes for CATLRGQGDGEQFF.

This chain links TRBV28 with TRBJ2-1, with TRBD2 matching over 8 bases. The length of the CDR3 is 16 residues. After removal of 4 bases from V and 11 bases from J, the junction contained 16 bases not matched to a gene. Germline-derived CDR1 and CDR2 are MDHEN and SYDVKM. This CDR3 reads CASSSPGRAGTGKQFF. The DNA for the CDR3 is TGTGCCAGCAGTTCTCCCGGGAGGGCTGGCACTGGTAAGCAGTTCTTC.

This sequence joins TRBV27 and TRBJ1-2; maybe TRBD1 (6 bases). The V gene's germline CDR1 is MNHEY and CDR2 SMNVEV (reference sequence). CDR3 length: 16 residues. The V end lost 5 bases, the J end lost 0 bases, and 16 bases lay between the germline ends. The CDR3 loop is CASSPLDRTTNYGYTF. As DNA, the CDR3 is TGTGCCAGCAGTCCCCTCGACAGGACCACTAACTATGGCTACACCTTC.

The V gene is TRBV6-1, the J gene TRBJ2-7, with 12 bases aligning to TRBD2. The CDR3 has 17 amino acids. Germline CDR1 MNHNS, CDR2 SASEGT. V lost 1 base, J lost 7 bases, and 11 bases stayed unmatched. CDR3 residues: CASSEVALAGGPGEQYF. CDR3 in DNA: TGTGCCAGCAGTGAAGTAGCTCTAGCGGGAGGGCCGGGTGAGCAGTACTTC.

This clone has only a few counts. The V and J genes are TRBV7-9 and TRBJ2-1, with TRBD2 identical over 11 bases. Germline values: CDR1 SEHNR, CDR2 FQNEAQ (reference sequence). This CDR3 contains 15 residues. The junction had 7 bases not matched to a gene; V was cut back by 5 bases and J by 7 bases. The DNA for the CDR3 is TGTGCCAGCAGCAACCTAGCGGGAGGTCGGAATGAGCAGTTCTTC. The encoded protein is CASSNLAGGRNEQFF.

The V gene is TRBV12-3 or TRBV12-4, the J gene TRBJ1-5; TRBD1 aligns across 8 bases. V lost 7 bases to trimming and J lost 6 bases; unmatched junction nucleotides: 2. The CDR3 sequence is 12 residues long. CDR3 residues: CASNRGVQPQHF. The DNA for the CDR3 is TGTGCCAGCAACAGGGGGGTTCAGCCCCAGCATTTT.

CDR3 loop: CASSESSGLGVPYEQYF. DNA of the CDR3: TGTGCCAGTAGCGAAAGTTCGGGGCTGGGGGTACCGTACGAGCAGTACTTC. This rearrangement joins TRBV19 to TRBJ2-7; D is possibly TRBD1 or TRBD2 (5 bases each). The V and J ends lost 6 bases and 4 bases respectively, with 25 bases between them. The CDR3 is 17 amino acids. In germline, CDR1 is LNHDA, CDR2 SQIVND (reference sequence). The full variable domain, its missing parts supplied by reference TRBV19 and TRBJ2-7, is DGGITQSPKYLFRKEGQNVTLSCEQNLNHDAMYWYRQDPGQGLRLIYYSQIVNDFQKGDIAEGYSVSREKKESFPLTVTSAQKNPTAFYLCASSESSGLGVPYEQYFGPGTRLTVT.

The CDR3 loop reads CASSQRTGSGYEQYF. In DNA, the CDR3 is TGTGCCAGCAGCCAAAGGACAGGGTCGGGTTACGAGCAGTACTTC. This chain uses TRBV3-1 (or the pseudogene TRBV3-2) with TRBJ2-7; 8 bases agree with TRBD1. Germline CDR1 reads LGHDT; CDR2 reads YNNKEL (reference sequence). The V segment lost 2 bases and the J segment 4 bases; nucleotides outside the gene matches: 7. The CDR3 has 15 residues.

The J gene is TRBJ2-1, the V gene TRBV5-5, with 9 bases aligning to TRBD2. Trimming cost V 0 bases and J 5 bases; bases outside gene matches: 6. Germline CDR1 is SGHKS and CDR2 is YYEKEE (reference sequence). The CDR3 length is 16 residues. CDR3 residues: CASSLVRAGGNNEQFF. CDR3 coding DNA: TGTGCCAGCAGCTTGGTTCGAGCGGGAGGCAACAATGAGCAGTTCTTC.

The V gene is TRBV29-1, the J gene TRBJ2-1, with 12 bases identical to TRBD2. Germline CDR1 and CDR2: SQVTM and ANQGSEA. The CDR3 spans 12 residues. The V gene end was trimmed by 6 bases and the J gene end by 14 bases; junction bases not matched to a gene: 8. CDR3: CSVRSSGRGEFF. The CDR3 nucleotides read TGCAGCGTCCGGTCTAGCGGGAGGGGGGAGTTCTTC.

This sequence joins TRBV5-1 and TRBJ2-1, with 9 nucleotides matching TRBD1. Looked up from germline, CDR1 is SGHRS and CDR2 is YFSETQ. This CDR3 is built from 16 residues. V was pared by 6 bases and J by 8 bases, with 15 bases of the junction left unmatched. This CDR3 is CASTPLRDRASDEQFF. The CDR3 region has the DNA TGCGCCAGCACCCCGTTAAGGGACAGGGCCTCCGATGAGCAGTTCTTC. The whole variable domain, filled in from reference TRBV5-1 and TRBJ2-1, reads KAGVTQTPRYLIKTRGQQVTLSCSPISGHRSVSWYQQTPGQGLQFLFEYFSETQRNKGNFPGRFSGRQFSNSRSEMNVSTLELGDSALYLCASTPLRDRASDEQFFGPGTRLTVL.

The chain uses TRBV11-1 and TRBJ1-2; tentative D call: TRBD1 (6 bases). The length of the CDR3 is 16 residues. V lost 5 bases to trimming and J lost 7 bases, with 23 bases between them. The V gene's germline CDR1 is SGHAT and CDR2 FQDESV (reference sequence). CDR3 sequence (DNA): TGTGCCAGCAGCCCACCGGGGACACTCTCCAGGGGTGGCTACACCTTC. It translates to CASSPPGTLSRGGYTF.

This chain uses TRBV21-1 with TRBJ2-1; the table's D call TRBD2 went unverified against the DNA. TRBV21-1 is an annotated pseudogene. CDR3 size: 18 residues. The CDR3 DNA follows: TGTGCCAGCACCCACCCGTTGACTAGCGGGCCTACCTACAATGAGCAGTTCTTC. The encoded protein is CASTHPLTSGPTYNEQFF.

This clone was seen a few times. The chain employs TRBV5-1 and TRBJ2-2; TRBD1 aligns across 8 bases. The V gene end was trimmed by 4 bases and the J gene end by 4 bases; junction bases not matched to a gene: 15. Germline loops: CDR1 SGHRS, CDR2 YFSETQ. The CDR3 covers 18 residues. CDR3 loop: CASSHRTGTNLATGELFF. The CDR3 nucleotides read TGCGCCAGCAGCCACCGGACAGGGACAAACTTGGCCACCGGGGAGCTGTTTTTT.